This TCR beta chain was identified in a study of blood T cell repertoires in COVID-19. Authors' data handling: Scientists estimated how many nucleated cells there were by amplifying reference gene primers. Assay used: immunoSEQ multiplex PCR; TCRdb lists only in-frame clones, some missing. V, J and clone size derive from that table, while D and trimming were established from the DNA sequence. This sample has around 170,000 clones, with under 85% found just once. The germline CDR1 and CDR2 sequences are MDHEN and SYDVKM. The CDR3 has 15 amino acids. V was cut by 2 bases and J by 6 bases, with 16 bases left in between.

The sequencing input was peripheral blood. This chain joins TRBV28 and TRBJ1-1, with a tentative D call TRBD1 (5 bases). The sequence derives from a woman in her thirties or forties with acute or convalescent COVID-19. CDR3: CASSLNPYRMAEAFF. CDR3 in DNA: TGTGCCAGCAGTTTAAACCCCTACAGGATGGCTGAAGCTTTCTTT.